This T cell receptor beta chain was recorded in a study of blood T cell repertoires in COVID-19. At the level of the study: The cDNA or gDNA used as material had been derived from T cells, B-cell-depleted T cells, or PBMCs.

Per the study methods: Estimation of nucleated cell counts was performed using reference gene primer amplification. Profiling relied on immunoSEQ multiplex PCR, and the TCRdb table lists in-frame clones only, not all of them. V, J and clone size are taken as reported in that table, and D and trimming were inferred from the DNA itself. Among tens of thousands of clones listed, 88% were seen once. Germline V gives CDR1 GTSNPN, CDR2 SVGIG (reference sequence). V was clipped by 4 bases and J by 0 bases, with 14 bases between them. The CDR3 is made up of 15 amino acids. The chain uses TRBV30 and TRBJ2-3; possible D gene TRBD1, 6 bases. This receptor was obtained from a woman at least 80 years old with acute or convalescent COVID-19. The sequenced material came from peripheral blood. CDR3 DNA sequence: TGTGCCTGGAAACACTCCGGGACAAGCACAGATACGCAGTATTTT. It translates to CAWKHSGTSTDTQYF.